The 24 T cell receptor beta chains below all came from one sample that was sequenced in a study of blood T cell repertoires in COVID-19. The protocol was immunoSEQ multiplex PCR, while the TCRdb copy is restricted to in-frame clones and leaves out a portion. The sample holds 37,000 or so clones, roughly 89% seen once. Sequencing was carried out using peripheral blood. These receptors were obtained from a human donor in a cohort sampled during active COVID-19.

The table lists this clone with a few counts. The chain joins TRBV7-8 to TRBJ1-1; no clear D. V was shortened by 6 bases and J by 1 base, with 9 bases between the two germline ends. Germline V gives CDR1 SGHVS, CDR2 FQNEAQ. The CDR3 has 13 residues. CDR3 in DNA: TGTGCCAGCAGTTATCAGAAGAACACTGAAGCTTTCTTT. Its translation: CASSYQKNTEAFF.

The chain uses TRBV30 and TRBJ2-3; TRBD1 might be the D (5 bases). The length of the CDR3 is 14 residues. V was pared by 0 bases and J by 5 bases, with 12 bases between. Per germline, CDR1 GTSNPN and CDR2 SVGIG (reference sequence). This CDR3 reads CAWSVKAGRDTQYF. CDR3 DNA: TGTGCCTGGAGTGTTAAGGCAGGGCGAGATACGCAGTATTTT.

The chain carries TRBV28 and TRBJ2-3; 8 nucleotides line up with TRBD1. The CDR3 covers 15 residues. Germline-derived CDR1 and CDR2 are MDHEN and SYDVKM. The junction had 6 bases not matched to a gene; V was cut back by 5 bases and J by 2 bases. The CDR3 protein is CASSKGTGATDTQYF. The CDR3 DNA is TGTGCCAGCAGTAAAGGGACAGGAGCCACAGATACGCAGTATTTT.

The chain employs TRBV7-8 and TRBJ2-2, with D unresolved. V gave up 1 base and J gave up 4 bases, with 13 bases separating them. This CDR3 spans 16 amino acids. Germline CDR1 SGHVS, CDR2 FQNEAQ. The CDR3 coding sequence is TGTGCCAGCAGCTTAGGCACCCAACTACTCACCGGGGAGCTGTTTTTT. The encoded protein is CASSLGTQLLTGELFF.

This chain links TRBV7-2 with TRBJ2-1, with D unclear. From germline, CDR1 is SGHTA and CDR2 FQGNSA. The germline V and J ends were trimmed by 1 base and 3 bases, with 10 bases remaining between them. The CDR3 is made up of 15 amino acids. As DNA, the CDR3 is TGTGCCAGCAGCTTAGTGCCCGCAGTCTACAATGAGCAGTTCTTC. Translating it yields CASSLVPAVYNEQFF.

The genes are TRBV28 and TRBJ1-2; 9 bases match TRBD1. The V segment lost 4 bases and the J segment 3 bases; nucleotides outside the gene matches: 6. The germline V gene has CDR1 MDHEN and CDR2 SYDVKM. The CDR3 sequence is 15 residues long. This CDR3 is CASSSPGQGDYGYTF. The DNA of the CDR3 is TGTGCCAGCAGTTCCCCGGGACAGGGAGACTATGGCTACACCTTC.

This rearrangement joins TRBV27 to TRBJ2-1, with 9 bases that match TRBD2. The germline V gene encodes CDR1 MNHEY and CDR2 SMNVEV (reference sequence). CDR3 length: 15 amino acids. V dropped 2 bases and J dropped 2; count of bases not matched to a gene: 1. In nucleotides, the CDR3 is TGTGCCAGCAGTTTAGCGGGAGGGCCCTACAATGAGCAGTTCTTC. The encoded protein is CASSLAGGPYNEQFF.

The chain recombines TRBV7-9 with TRBJ1-5; 10 bases agree with TRBD1. CDR1 and CDR2 (germline): SEHNR, FQNEAQ (reference sequence). The CDR3 covers 15 residues. J was trimmed by 2 bases and V by 5 bases; bases with no gene match: 3. The CDR3 nucleotides read TGTGCCAGCAGCCCGACAGGGGGCGGCAATCAGCCCCAGCATTTT. Amino acid sequence: CASSPTGGGNQPQHF.

This chain uses TRBV18 with TRBJ2-1; D remains unclear. Per germline, CDR1 KGHSH and CDR2 LQKENI. The CDR3 totals 13 residues. V was shortened by 0 bases and J by 8 bases, with 8 bases between the two germline ends. CDR3 in amino acids: CASSPPSVDEQFF. The CDR3 DNA sequence: TGTGCCAGCTCACCACCGTCGGTGGATGAGCAGTTCTTC.

The chain carries TRBV15 and TRBJ2-1, with TRBD1 identical over 9 bases. CDR3 length equals 16 residues. Germline V gene lookup returns CDR1 LNHNV and CDR2 YYDKDF (reference sequence). V was pared by 3 bases and J by 3 bases, with 6 bases of the junction left unmatched. The CDR3 nucleotides read TGTGCCACCAGCAGGGTCGGGGGACAGGGCTACAATGAGCAGTTCTTC. Translating gives CATSRVGGQGYNEQFF.

The chain joins TRBV11-2 to TRBJ1-6; D is uncertain. Trimming pared 0 bases from V and 9 bases from J, leaving 15 bases between. The CDR3 has 16 residues. Looked up from germline, CDR1 is SGHAT and CDR2 is FQNNGV. Written as DNA, the CDR3 is TGTGCCAGCAGCTTAGATCAATCCCAAGGGAGTTCACCCCTCCACTTT. Protein product: CASSLDQSQGSSPLHF. Complete variable domain (other parts from reference TRBV11-2 and TRBJ1-6): EAGVAQSPRYKIIEKRQSVAFWCNPISGHATLYWYQQILGQGPKLLIQFQNNGVVDDSQLPKDRFSAERLKGVDSTLKIQPAKLEDSAVYLCASSLDQSQGSSPLHFGNGTRLTVT.

This chain links TRBV6-6 with TRBJ1-1, with TRBD1 identical over 7 bases. Germline V gene sequence: CDR1 MNHNY, CDR2 SVGAGI (reference sequence). The CDR3 has 16 residues. Losses at the gene ends were 6 bases for V and 0 bases for J; bases not matched to a gene: 10. In DNA form, the CDR3 reads TGTGCCAGCAGAGGGGCACAGGGGCTAATGAACACTGAAGCTTTCTTT. Translation: CASRGAQGLMNTEAFF.

This clone has just one count. The V and J genes are TRBV6-5 and TRBJ1-1; D call uncertain. CDR1 MNHEY and CDR2 SVGAGI come from the germline V gene. V lost 5 bases, J lost 1 base, and 11 bases lay in between. The CDR3 extends over 14 amino acids. The DNA for the CDR3 is TGTGCCAGCAGTCGCCAGCCGGGGAACACTGAAGCTTTCTTT. Translated: CASSRQPGNTEAFF.

V is TRBV5-4 and J is TRBJ2-1; 14 bases match TRBD2. V was pared by 4 bases and J by 7 bases, with 4 bases of the junction left unmatched. The CDR3 loop spans 15 amino acids. Germline CDR1 reads SGHNT; CDR2 reads YYREEE (reference sequence). The CDR3 sequence: CASSVGTSGRNEQFF. The DNA for the CDR3 is TGTGCCAGCAGCGTCGGGACTAGCGGGAGAAATGAGCAGTTCTTC.

This sequence joins TRBV5-1 and TRBJ1-3; D is unresolved. The CDR3 loop spans 13 amino acids. Germline-derived CDR1 and CDR2 are SGHRS and YFSETQ. Trimming stripped 8 bases from V and 0 bases from J, with 9 bases between. The CDR3 region is CASASLSGNTIYF. The CDR3 region has the DNA TGCGCCAGTGCGAGCCTCTCTGGAAACACCATATATTTT.

This clone showed up just a few times. This rearrangement joins TRBV5-4 to TRBJ1-2; no reliable D call. The V gene's germline CDR1 is SGHNT and CDR2 YYREEE (reference sequence). The CDR3 length is 14 residues. V gave up 5 bases and J gave up 8 bases, with 19 bases separating them. The CDR3 DNA follows: TGTGCCAGCAGGCCTAGTGGGAGGCGGGCGGGCTACACCTTC. It encodes CASRPSGRRAGYTF.

The rearrangement uses TRBV5-1 and TRBJ1-5; the match to TRBD1 covers 9 bases. Trimming cost V 2 bases and J 7 bases; bases outside gene matches: 4. Germline CDR1 reads SGHRS; CDR2 reads YFSETQ. The length of the CDR3 is 14 residues. Here the CDR3 DNA reads TGCGCCAGCAGCTTACGGACAGGGGACCAGCCCCAGCATTTT. As protein: CASSLRTGDQPQHF. Full variable domain (outside the CDR3, taken from reference TRBV5-1 and TRBJ1-5): KAGVTQTPRYLIKTRGQQVTLSCSPISGHRSVSWYQQTPGQGLQFLFEYFSETQRNKGNFPGRFSGRQFSNSRSEMNVSTLELGDSALYLCASSLRTGDQPQHFGDGTRLSIL.

The DNA of the CDR3 is TGTGCCAGCAGAGAGACAGGGCCAGGAGAGCAGTACTTC. Its protein is CASRETGPGEQYF. The chain has TRBV2 and TRBJ2-7; 7 bases line up with TRBD1. With 6 bases clipped from V and 7 bases from J, the junction kept 9 bases outside the gene matches. Per the germline V gene, CDR1 is SNHLY and CDR2 is FYNNEI. The CDR3 consists of 13 residues.

This clone was counted a single time. The chain is built from TRBV11-2 and TRBJ1-1; D is uncertain. The CDR3 totals 16 residues. The germline V gene has CDR1 SGHAT and CDR2 FQNNGV. V was trimmed by 5 bases and J by 1 base, leaving 17 bases between them. Written as DNA, the CDR3 is TGTGCCAGCAGCCCCGGATCGGGGTTTGGGAACACTGAAGCTTTCTTT. It specifies CASSPGSGFGNTEAFF.

This clone is categorized as medium-sized. The chain employs TRBV7-9 and TRBJ2-7; TRBD1 aligns across 11 bases. J gave up 5 bases and V 2 bases, and 11 bases lay outside the gene matches. The V gene's germline CDR1 is SEHNR and CDR2 FQNEAQ (reference sequence). The CDR3 contains 17 residues. CDR3 nucleotides: TGTGCCAGCAGCTTAATTTCCGGGACAGGGGGTGGCAACGAGCAGTACTTC. Translating gives CASSLISGTGGGNEQYF. Based on the CDR3 plus reference TRBV7-9 and TRBJ2-7, the full variable domain is DTGVSQNPRHKITKRGQNVTFRCDPISEHNRLYWYRQTLGQGPEFLTYFQNEAQLEKSRLLSDRFSAERPKGSFSTLEIQRTEQGDSAMYLCASSLISGTGGGNEQYFGPGTRLTVT.

The chain combines TRBV12-5 with TRBJ2-7, with 7 bases lining up with TRBD2. The length of the CDR3 is 15 residues. With V trimmed by 5 bases and J by 6 bases, 13 bases remained unmatched. CDR1 and CDR2 from the germline V gene are LGHNT and FRNRAP. CDR3 residues: CASGNPGLPLPEQYF. CDR3 bases: TGTGCTAGTGGTAACCCGGGACTACCCTTACCCGAGCAGTACTTC.

The rearrangement uses TRBV6-5 and TRBJ2-3; TRBD2 is a possible D gene (6 bases). V shed 7 bases and J shed 3 bases, with 14 bases lying between them. CDR1 is MNHEY, CDR2 SVGAGI, per germline. The CDR3 extends over 14 amino acids. This CDR3 is CASTGAGGTDTQYF. The DNA of the CDR3 is TGTGCCAGCACCGGGGCCGGGGGTACAGATACGCAGTATTTT.

V and J are TRBV10-2 and TRBJ2-1, with 7 bases aligning to TRBD2. Germline CDR1 WSHSY, CDR2 SAAADI. Germline trimming cut 3 bases from V and 2 bases from J; bases unmatched to any gene: 10. This CDR3 comprises 17 residues. CDR3 region: CASSDTAGDVTYNEQFF. In nucleotides, the CDR3 is TGCGCCAGCAGTGACACGGCGGGAGATGTAACCTACAATGAGCAGTTCTTC.

The genes are TRBV7-9 and TRBJ1-5; TRBD1 agrees at 8 bases. CDR1 and CDR2 (germline): SEHNR, FQNEAQ (reference sequence). CDR3 size: 14 residues. With V trimmed by 5 bases and J by 6 bases, 6 bases remained unmatched. The CDR3 DNA reads TGTGCCAGCAGCGGATCAGGGGGCGGTCAGCCCCAGCATTTT. Translation gives CASSGSGGGQPQHF.